The clone carrying this T cell receptor beta chain was counted once. The data originate from a study of OX40 agonist ivuxolimab in advanced cancers. The CDR3 spans 14 residues. Germline-derived CDR1 and CDR2 are SGHRS and YFSETQ. V lost 0 bases and J 6 bases, leaving 7 bases between the germline ends. TCRdb's copy holds only in-frame clones and misses some; the assay was immunoSEQ multiplex PCR. The sample gives about 41,000 clones, 80% of which show up once; less than 5% is in the top ten. The rearrangement joins TRBV5-1 to TRBJ1-6; D is undetermined. The input for sequencing was CD4+ or CD8+ T cells sorted from blood, taken in a trial of the OX40 agonist ivuxolimab. This receptor was identified in an adult with an advanced solid tumor such as melanoma, head and neck, liver or kidney cancer. This CDR3 is CASSLAQVNSPLHF. The CDR3 region has the DNA TGCGCCAGCAGCTTGGCCCAGGTTAATTCACCCCTCCACTTT.